The entry below describes one TCR beta chain. As yet, its antigen is unknown. The TCR beta cDNA came from 5'RACE template switching with UMIs. TCRdb re-called the 5' RACE reads and shows each CDR3 protein once, DNA omitted. This repertoire comprises about 180,000 distinct CDR3 sequences; its ten largest clones make up 20%. The data derive from a study of T cells expressing NK-cell markers. Study-level background: Seven sequenced donors out of eight were HCMV-seropositive, one seronegative. Overall study results and limits: Whether expanded NKG2C+ T cell clones were HCMV specific stayed uncertain.

This clonotype was sampled from a man aged 18-70 years in good health. Sample: blood T cells: a sorted CD56 or NKG2C T cell subset, CD4+ or CD8+ T cells, or bulk PBMC T cells (not recorded which).

CDR3 amino acids: CASSLTSGGPTETQYF. The chain uses TRBV5-4 and TRBJ2-5; with no DNA, the TCRdb D assignment of TRBD2 cannot be verified. Germline V gives CDR1 SGHNT, CDR2 YYREEE (reference sequence). This CDR3 comprises 16 residues.